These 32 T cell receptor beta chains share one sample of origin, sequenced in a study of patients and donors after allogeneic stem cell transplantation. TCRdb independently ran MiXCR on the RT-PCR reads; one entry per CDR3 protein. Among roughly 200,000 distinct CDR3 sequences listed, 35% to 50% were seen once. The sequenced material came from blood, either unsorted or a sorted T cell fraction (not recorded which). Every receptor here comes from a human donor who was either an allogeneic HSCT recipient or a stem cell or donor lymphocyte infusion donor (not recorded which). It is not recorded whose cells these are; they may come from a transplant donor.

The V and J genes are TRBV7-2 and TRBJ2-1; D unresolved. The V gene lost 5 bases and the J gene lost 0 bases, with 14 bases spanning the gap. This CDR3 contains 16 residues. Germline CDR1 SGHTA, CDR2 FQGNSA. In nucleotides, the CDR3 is TGTGCCAGCAGCAGAGACGTGGGTTCCTCCTACAATGAGCAGTTCTTC. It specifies CASSRDVGSSYNEQFF.

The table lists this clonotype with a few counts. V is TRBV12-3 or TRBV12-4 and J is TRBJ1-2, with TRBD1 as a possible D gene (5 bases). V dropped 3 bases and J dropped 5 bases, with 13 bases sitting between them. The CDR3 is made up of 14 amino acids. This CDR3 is CASSFQGVGYGYTF. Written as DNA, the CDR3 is TGTGCCAGCAGTTTTCAGGGAGTGGGTTATGGCTACACCTTC.

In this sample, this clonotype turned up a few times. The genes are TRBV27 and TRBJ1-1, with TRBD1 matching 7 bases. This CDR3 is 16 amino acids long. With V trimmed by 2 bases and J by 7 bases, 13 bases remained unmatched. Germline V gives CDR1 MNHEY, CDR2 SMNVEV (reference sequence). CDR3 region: CASSLIGGGTDVEAFF. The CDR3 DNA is TGTGCCAGCAGTTTAATAGGGGGCGGGACGGACGTTGAAGCTTTCTTT.

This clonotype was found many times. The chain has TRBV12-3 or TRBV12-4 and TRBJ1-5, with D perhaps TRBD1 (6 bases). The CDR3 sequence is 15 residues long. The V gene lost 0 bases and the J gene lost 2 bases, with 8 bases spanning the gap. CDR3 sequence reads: CASSLAAGGNQPQHF. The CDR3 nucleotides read TGTGCCAGCAGTTTAGCGGCAGGGGGCAATCAGCCCCAGCATTTT.

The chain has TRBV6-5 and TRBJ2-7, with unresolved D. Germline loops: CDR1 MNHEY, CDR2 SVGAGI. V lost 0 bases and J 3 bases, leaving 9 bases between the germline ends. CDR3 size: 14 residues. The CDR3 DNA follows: TGTGCCAGCAGTTACTCGAACGTCTTCTACGAGCAGTACTTC. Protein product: CASSYSNVFYEQYF.

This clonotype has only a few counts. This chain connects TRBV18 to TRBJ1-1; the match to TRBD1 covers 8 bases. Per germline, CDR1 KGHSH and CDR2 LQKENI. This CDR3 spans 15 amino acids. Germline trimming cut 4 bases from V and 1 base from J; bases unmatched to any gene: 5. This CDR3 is CASSHLGTGNTEAFF. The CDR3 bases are TGTGCCAGCTCACACCTTGGGACAGGGAACACTGAAGCTTTCTTT.

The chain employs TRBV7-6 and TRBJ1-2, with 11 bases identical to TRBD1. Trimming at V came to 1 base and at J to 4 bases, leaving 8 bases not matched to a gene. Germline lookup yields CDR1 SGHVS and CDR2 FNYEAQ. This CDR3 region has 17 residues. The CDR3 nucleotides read TGTGCCAGCAGCTTAGGGACCGGGACAGGGGGACTCTATGGCTACACCTTC. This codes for CASSLGTGTGGLYGYTF.

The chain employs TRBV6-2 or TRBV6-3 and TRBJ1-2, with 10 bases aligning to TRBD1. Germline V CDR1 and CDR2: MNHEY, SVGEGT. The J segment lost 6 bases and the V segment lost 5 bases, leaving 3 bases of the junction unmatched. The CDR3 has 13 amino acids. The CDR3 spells CASSDRGLNGYTF. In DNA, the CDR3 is TGTGCCAGCAGTGACAGGGGGCTGAATGGCTACACCTTC.

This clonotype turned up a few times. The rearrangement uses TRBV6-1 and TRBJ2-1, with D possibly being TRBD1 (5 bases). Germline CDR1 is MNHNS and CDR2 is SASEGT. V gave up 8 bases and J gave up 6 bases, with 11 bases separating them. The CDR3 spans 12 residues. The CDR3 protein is CASSLRVNEQFF. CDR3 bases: TGTGCCAGCTCTCTCAGGGTCAATGAGCAGTTCTTC.

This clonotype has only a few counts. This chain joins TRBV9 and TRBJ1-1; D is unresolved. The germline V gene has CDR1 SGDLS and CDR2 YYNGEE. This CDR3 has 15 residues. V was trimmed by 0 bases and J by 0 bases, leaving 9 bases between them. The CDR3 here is CASSVAVELNTEAFF. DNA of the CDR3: TGTGCCAGCAGCGTAGCCGTGGAGTTGAACACTGAAGCTTTCTTT.

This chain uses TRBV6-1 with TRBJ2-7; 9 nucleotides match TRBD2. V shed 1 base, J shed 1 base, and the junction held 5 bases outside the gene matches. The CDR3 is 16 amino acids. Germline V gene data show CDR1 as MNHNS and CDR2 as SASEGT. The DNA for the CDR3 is TGTGCCAGCAGTGAAGGCCCCCTAGCGGGGTCCTACGAGCAGTACTTC. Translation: CASSEGPLAGSYEQYF.

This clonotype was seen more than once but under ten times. The CDR3, as DNA: TGTGCCACCAGCACACGTATCCTAGGGGGGAACACTGAAGCTTTCTTT. Protein sequence: CATSTRILGGNTEAFF. The chain employs TRBV15 and TRBJ1-1; D perhaps matches TRBD1 (6 bases). The germline V gene has CDR1 LNHNV and CDR2 YYDKDF (reference sequence). CDR3 size: 16 residues. The V end was cut by 4 bases, the J end by 1 base, with 16 bases between.

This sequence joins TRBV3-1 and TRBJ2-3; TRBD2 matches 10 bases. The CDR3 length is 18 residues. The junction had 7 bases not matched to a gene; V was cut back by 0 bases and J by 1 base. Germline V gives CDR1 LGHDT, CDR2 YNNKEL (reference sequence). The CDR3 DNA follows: TGTGCCAGCAGCCAAGATTGGACTAGCGGAGGGGGCACAGATACGCAGTATTTT. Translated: CASSQDWTSGGGTDTQYF.

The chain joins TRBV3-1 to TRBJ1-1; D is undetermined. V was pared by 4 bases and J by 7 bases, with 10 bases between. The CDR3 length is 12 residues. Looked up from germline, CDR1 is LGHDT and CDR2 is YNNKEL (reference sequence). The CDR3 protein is CASSPGEVEAFF. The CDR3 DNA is TGTGCCAGCAGCCCCGGGGAGGTTGAAGCTTTCTTT. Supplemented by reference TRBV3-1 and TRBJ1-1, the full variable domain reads DTAVSQTPKYLVTQMGNDKSIKCEQNLGHDTMYWYKQDSKKFLKIMFSYNNKELIINETVPNRFSPKSPDKAHLNLHINSLELGDSAVYFCASSPGEVEAFFGQGTRLTVV.

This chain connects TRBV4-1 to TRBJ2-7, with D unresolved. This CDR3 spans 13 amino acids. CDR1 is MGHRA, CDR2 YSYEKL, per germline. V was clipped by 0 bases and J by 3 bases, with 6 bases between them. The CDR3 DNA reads TGCGCCAGCAGCCAAGAGCGAGACTACGAGCAGTACTTC. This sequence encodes CASSQERDYEQYF.

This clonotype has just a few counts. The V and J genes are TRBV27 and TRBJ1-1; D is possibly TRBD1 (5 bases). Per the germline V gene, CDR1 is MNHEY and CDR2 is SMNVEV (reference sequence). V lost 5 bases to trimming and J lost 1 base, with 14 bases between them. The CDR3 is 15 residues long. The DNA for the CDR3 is TGTGCCAGCAGTACCATGTCCACAGGGAACACTGAAGCTTTCTTT. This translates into CASSTMSTGNTEAFF.

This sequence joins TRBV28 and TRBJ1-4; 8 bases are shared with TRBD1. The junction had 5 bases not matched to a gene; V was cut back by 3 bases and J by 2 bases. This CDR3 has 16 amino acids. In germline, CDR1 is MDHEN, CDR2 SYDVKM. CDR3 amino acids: CASSLEQGVTNEKLFF. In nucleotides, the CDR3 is TGTGCCAGCAGTTTGGAACAGGGGGTGACTAATGAAAAACTGTTTTTT.

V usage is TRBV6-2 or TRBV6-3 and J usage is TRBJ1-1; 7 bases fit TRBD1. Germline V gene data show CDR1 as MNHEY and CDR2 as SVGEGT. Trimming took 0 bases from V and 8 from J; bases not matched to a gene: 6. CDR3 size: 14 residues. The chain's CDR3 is CASSYSWGGGEAFF. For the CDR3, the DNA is TGTGCCAGCAGTTACTCCTGGGGAGGGGGCGAAGCTTTCTTT.

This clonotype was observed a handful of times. CDR3 region: CASSQDYDRAGYGYTF. The CDR3 DNA reads as TGCGCCAGCAGCCAAGATTATGACAGGGCAGGGTATGGCTACACCTTC. The chain has TRBV4-3 and TRBJ1-2; 7 bases are a match to TRBD1. CDR3 length: 16 amino acids. Germline CDR1 reads LGHNA; CDR2 reads YSLEER. The junction had 9 bases not matched to a gene; V was cut back by 0 bases and J by 5 bases.

CDR3 loop: CASSPGLAGLTELFF. CDR3 sequence (DNA): TGTGCCAGCAGCCCTGGACTAGCGGGCCTTACGGAGCTGTTTTTT. The chain recombines TRBV7-2 with TRBJ2-2, with TRBD2 matching over 11 bases. The CDR3 runs to 15 residues. The J segment lost 10 bases and the V segment lost 5 bases, leaving 9 bases of the junction unmatched. CDR1 and CDR2 from the germline V gene are SGHTA and FQGNSA.

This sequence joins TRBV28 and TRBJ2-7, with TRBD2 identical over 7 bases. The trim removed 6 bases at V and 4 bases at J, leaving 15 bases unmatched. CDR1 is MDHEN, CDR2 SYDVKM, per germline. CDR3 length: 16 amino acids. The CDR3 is CASSRSSSGAKYEQYF. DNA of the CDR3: TGTGCCAGCAGCCGGAGTTCGAGCGGGGCTAAATACGAGCAGTACTTC.

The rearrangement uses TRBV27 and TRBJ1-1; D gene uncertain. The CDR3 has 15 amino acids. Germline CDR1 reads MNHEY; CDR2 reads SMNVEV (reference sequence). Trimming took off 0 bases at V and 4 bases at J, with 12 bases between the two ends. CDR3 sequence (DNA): TGTGCCAGCAGTTTATCGAACGACCGGGGCACTGAAGCTTTCTTT. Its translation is CASSLSNDRGTEAFF.

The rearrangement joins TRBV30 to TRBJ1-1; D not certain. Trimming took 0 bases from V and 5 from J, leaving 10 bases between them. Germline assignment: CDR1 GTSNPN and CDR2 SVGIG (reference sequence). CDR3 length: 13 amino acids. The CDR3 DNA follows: TGTGCCTGGAGTGTAGGACGGTGGACTGAAGCTTTCTTT. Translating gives CAWSVGRWTEAFF.

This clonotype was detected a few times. The CDR3, as DNA: TGCAGTTTTATACAGGGGGGGTACACTGAAGCTTTCTTT. Its protein is CSFIQGGYTEAFF. This chain links TRBV20-1 with TRBJ1-1; 8 nucleotides line up with TRBD1. The CDR3 is 13 residues long. Per the germline V gene, CDR1 is DFQATT and CDR2 is SNEGSKA (reference sequence). The junction had 8 bases not matched to a gene; V was cut back by 8 bases and J by 3 bases.

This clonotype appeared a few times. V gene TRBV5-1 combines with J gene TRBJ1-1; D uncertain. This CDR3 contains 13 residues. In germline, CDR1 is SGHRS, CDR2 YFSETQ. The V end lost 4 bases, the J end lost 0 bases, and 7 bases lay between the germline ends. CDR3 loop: CASSIDMNTEAFF. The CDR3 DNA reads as TGCGCCAGCAGCATAGACATGAACACTGAAGCTTTCTTT.

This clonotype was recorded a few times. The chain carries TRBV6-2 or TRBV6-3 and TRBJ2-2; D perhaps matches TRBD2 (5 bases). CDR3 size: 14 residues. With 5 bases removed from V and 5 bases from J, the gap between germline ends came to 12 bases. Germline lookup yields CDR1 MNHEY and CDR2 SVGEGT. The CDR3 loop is CASSGLYSTGELFF. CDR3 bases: TGTGCCAGCAGTGGACTCTACTCAACCGGGGAGCTGTTTTTT.

CDR3 sequence reads: CASSRQATYEQYF. DNA for the CDR3: TGTGCCAGCAGCCGACAGGCAACCTACGAGCAGTACTTC. The rearrangement links TRBV12-3 or TRBV12-4 to TRBJ2-7, with TRBD1 as a possible D gene (6 bases). Trimming took 6 bases from V and 2 from J, leaving 11 bases between them. The CDR3 runs 13 residues.

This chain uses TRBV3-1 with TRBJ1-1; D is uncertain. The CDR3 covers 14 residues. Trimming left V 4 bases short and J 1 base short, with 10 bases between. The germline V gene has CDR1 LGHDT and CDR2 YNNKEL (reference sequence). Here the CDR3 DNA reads TGTGCCAGCAGCCCCTTGAATGGGAACACTGAAGCTTTCTTT. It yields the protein CASSPLNGNTEAFF. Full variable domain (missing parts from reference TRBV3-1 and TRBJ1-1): DTAVSQTPKYLVTQMGNDKSIKCEQNLGHDTMYWYKQDSKKFLKIMFSYNNKELIINETVPNRFSPKSPDKAHLNLHINSLELGDSAVYFCASSPLNGNTEAFFGQGTRLTVV.

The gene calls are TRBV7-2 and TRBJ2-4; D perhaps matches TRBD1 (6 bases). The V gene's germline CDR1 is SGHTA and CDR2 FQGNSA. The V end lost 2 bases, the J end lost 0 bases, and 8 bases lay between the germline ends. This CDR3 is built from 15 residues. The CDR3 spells CASSLQGLAKNIQYF. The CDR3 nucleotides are TGTGCCAGCAGCTTACAGGGGCTAGCCAAAAACATTCAGTACTTC.

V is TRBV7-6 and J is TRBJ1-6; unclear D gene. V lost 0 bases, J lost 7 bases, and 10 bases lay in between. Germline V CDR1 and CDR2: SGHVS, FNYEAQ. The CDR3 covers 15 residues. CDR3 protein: CASSLAGGANSPLHF. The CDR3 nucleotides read TGTGCCAGCAGCTTAGCCGGTGGTGCAAATTCACCCCTCCACTTT. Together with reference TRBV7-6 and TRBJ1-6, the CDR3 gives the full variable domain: GAGVSQSPRYKVTKRGQDVALRCDPISGHVSLYWYRQALGQGPEFLTYFNYEAQQDKSGLPNDRFSAERPEGSISTLTIQRTEQRDSAMYRCASSLAGGANSPLHFGNGTRLTVT.

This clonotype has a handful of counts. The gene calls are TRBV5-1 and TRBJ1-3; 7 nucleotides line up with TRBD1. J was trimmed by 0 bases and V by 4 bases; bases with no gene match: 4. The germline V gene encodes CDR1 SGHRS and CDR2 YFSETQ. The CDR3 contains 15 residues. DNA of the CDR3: TGCGCCAGCAGCACGTCAGGGGGCTCTGGAAACACCATATATTTT. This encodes CASSTSGGSGNTIYF.

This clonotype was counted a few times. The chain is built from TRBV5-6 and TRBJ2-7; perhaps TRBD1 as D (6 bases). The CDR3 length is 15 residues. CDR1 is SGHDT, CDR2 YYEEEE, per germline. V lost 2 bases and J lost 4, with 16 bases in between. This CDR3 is CASSFRIQGRYEQYF. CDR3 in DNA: TGTGCCAGCAGCTTTCGAATACAGGGACGGTACGAGCAGTACTTC.